A single sample gave rise to the 14 T cell receptor beta chains below, sequenced in a study of naive and memory T cell subsets. The beta constant-region primer was an equimolar mix of two oligonucleotides covering TRBC1 and TRBC2. TCRdb recomputed calls from the UMI-ligation and nested PCR reads with MiXCR, one row per CDR3 protein. The table lists about 35,000 distinct CDR3 sequences, approximately 12% of them singletons, with 22% in the top ten. The specimen sequenced was effector memory CD4+ T cells from blood. Noted subset: effector memory, CD45RA- CD27-. The receptors come from a human donor in good health.

This clonotype was observed many times. The J gene is TRBJ2-5, the V gene TRBV20-1, with D unclear. The CDR3 totals 14 residues. V lost 6 bases to trimming and J lost 0 bases, with 14 bases between them. Germline lookup yields CDR1 DFQATT and CDR2 SNEGSKA (reference sequence). The CDR3 DNA is TGCAGTGCCATACTGCCGCTGTACCAAGAGACCCAGTACTTC. Amino acids: CSAILPLYQETQYF.

The V and J genes are TRBV9 and TRBJ2-1; D not resolved. The CDR3 consists of 12 residues. Germline loops: CDR1 SGDLS, CDR2 YYNGEE. V dropped 2 bases and J dropped 10 bases, with 10 bases sitting between them. Written as DNA, the CDR3 is TGTGCCAGCAGCGTGGGGTTTCAGGAGCAGTTCTTC. Translated, it gives CASSVGFQEQFF.

In its sample, this clonotype was seen a few times. The chain is built from TRBV6-1 and TRBJ2-5; a weak D match, TRBD2 (5 bases). This CDR3 has 14 amino acids. V lost 6 bases, J lost 2 bases, and 13 bases lay in between. The germline gives CDR1 MNHNS, CDR2 SASEGT. The CDR3 DNA reads as TGTGCCAGCAGCGTATACCCGGGACAAGAGACCCAGTACTTC. Translated, it gives CASSVYPGQETQYF.

In this sample, this clonotype turned up many times. The V call is TRBV12-3 or TRBV12-4, the J call TRBJ2-3; 9 bases agree with TRBD2. V lost 4 bases, J lost 0 bases, and 5 bases stayed unmatched. The CDR3 sequence is 16 residues long. The CDR3 DNA reads as TGTGCCAGCAGTTCATCGACTAGCGGAAGCACAGATACGCAGTATTTT. It is translated as CASSSSTSGSTDTQYF.

V is TRBV30 and J is TRBJ2-2; D is unresolved. CDR3 length equals 10 residues. Looked up from germline, CDR1 is GTSNPN and CDR2 is SVGIG (reference sequence). V was shortened by 7 bases and J by 6 bases, with 6 bases between the two germline ends. The CDR3 protein is CASTPGELFF. The CDR3 DNA is TGTGCCTCCACGCCCGGGGAGCTGTTTTTT.

The chain has TRBV20-1 and TRBJ2-1, with D tentatively TRBD2 (6 bases). Germline V CDR1 and CDR2: DFQATT, SNEGSKA (reference sequence). The ends were cut back, 0 bases at V and 5 bases at J, with 14 bases in the middle. The CDR3 has 15 amino acids. CDR3: CSARDPRLAHNEQFF. The DNA for the CDR3 is TGCAGTGCTAGAGACCCCCGGCTAGCGCACAATGAGCAGTTCTTC.

This clonotype was recorded many times. This rearrangement joins TRBV20-1 to TRBJ2-2; 9 bases line up with TRBD2. The germline V gene has CDR1 DFQATT and CDR2 SNEGSKA (reference sequence). After removal of 1 base from V and 5 bases from J, the junction contained 11 bases not matched to a gene. The CDR3 length is 17 residues. CDR3 loop: CSARGGNSGSGTGELFF. CDR3 DNA: TGCAGTGCTAGAGGGGGGAATAGCGGGAGCGGAACCGGGGAGCTGTTTTTT.

This clonotype was detected only a few times. This rearrangement joins TRBV28 to TRBJ2-2; D possibly corresponds to TRBD1 (7 bases). This CDR3 has 16 residues. Germline V gives CDR1 MDHEN, CDR2 SYDVKM. Trimming pared 6 bases from V and 2 bases from J, leaving 16 bases between. This chain's CDR3 is CASSQGGLLNTGELFF. In DNA form, the CDR3 reads TGTGCCAGCAGCCAGGGGGGACTCCTAAACACCGGGGAGCTGTTTTTT.

J is TRBJ1-6 and V is TRBV14, with D possibly matching TRBD1 (6 bases). The germline gives CDR1 SGHDN, CDR2 FVKESK. V lost 4 bases, J lost 6 bases, and 10 bases lay in between. CDR3 length equals 14 residues. Here the CDR3 DNA reads TGTGCCAGCAGCCGTGGACAGCTTAATTCACCCCTCCACTTT. Its translation is CASSRGQLNSPLHF.

The chain uses TRBV19 and TRBJ2-1; 11 bases match TRBD2. CDR3 length equals 16 residues. V dropped 1 base and J dropped 9; count of bases not matched to a gene: 8. Per germline, CDR1 LNHDA and CDR2 SQIVND (reference sequence). The CDR3 loop is CASSIGRTSGLAEQFF. The CDR3 coding sequence is TGTGCCAGTAGTATAGGGCGGACTAGCGGGTTGGCTGAGCAGTTCTTC.

This clonotype was detected ten times or more. The chain couples TRBV11-2 to TRBJ2-1, with 8 bases that match TRBD2. There are 14 residues in the CDR3. The germline gives CDR1 SGHAT, CDR2 FQNNGV. Losses at the gene ends were 4 bases for V and 7 bases for J; bases not matched to a gene: 6. This chain's CDR3 is CASSSLSGRNEQFF. In nucleotides, the CDR3 is TGTGCCAGCAGCTCACTCAGCGGGAGAAATGAGCAGTTCTTC.

This clonotype showed up many times. The chain couples TRBV9 to TRBJ2-5, with D uncertain. Deletions cut 4 bases from V and 1 base from J, with 14 bases between. CDR1 and CDR2 (germline): SGDLS, YYNGEE. This CDR3 spans 15 amino acids. The chain's CDR3 is CASSPTLDSQETQYF. The DNA for the CDR3 is TGTGCCAGCAGCCCCACATTAGACTCCCAAGAGACCCAGTACTTC.

This clonotype was counted a few times. This chain joins TRBV28 and TRBJ1-3, with D possibly matching TRBD1 (5 bases). The germline V gene encodes CDR1 MDHEN and CDR2 SYDVKM. This CDR3 is 14 amino acids long. Trimming left V 5 bases short and J 2 bases short, with 10 bases between. CDR3 sequence reads: CASSGDSAGNTIYF. CDR3 DNA sequence: TGTGCCAGCAGTGGAGACAGTGCTGGAAACACCATATATTTT.

This clonotype is medium-sized within its sample. The V and J genes are TRBV6-2 or TRBV6-3 and TRBJ2-2; 10 nucleotides align to TRBD2. The CDR3 has 18 amino acids. V was clipped by 7 bases and J by 7 bases; unmatched bases: 18. Per germline, CDR1 MNHEY and CDR2 SVGEGT. CDR3 residues: CASTDSSGRAKVLGELFF. For the CDR3, the DNA is TGTGCCAGCACCGACTCCAGCGGGAGGGCCAAGGTCCTCGGGGAGCTGTTTTTT.